The 6 T cell receptor beta chains below were found in one sample sequenced in a study of Ad26.COV2.S vaccination and SARS-CoV-2 variants (dated by TCRdb to about 2021). Explained via the paper, the treatment or condition label denotes: some 20 received Ad26.COV2.S at low or high dose, single or two shots; 5 received placebo; per-sample allocation not given. Repertoires of vaccine and placebo recipients were sequenced from samples taken on day 63 after the first injection. The method behind the library was the immunoSEQ multiplex PCR assay. TCRdb stores this immuneACCESS table with in-frame sequences only. Part of the clones is absent; in the studies checked, under half of the shortfall reflects unresolved V genes, and no reason is known for the rest. This sample comprises over 400,000 clones, over 80% of them detected only once. The ten largest make up about 1.7% of the sample. The sequencing used peripheral blood, collected in a trial of Ad26.COV2.S vaccine versus placebo. These receptors all come from a person aged 18-65 years who received the Ad26.COV2.S COVID-19 vaccine or a placebo.

A note on this clone: The sample contains more than one DNA sequence encoding this CDR3. The chain is built from TRBV3-1 (or the pseudogene TRBV3-2) and TRBJ1-1; 8 positions agree with TRBD1. Trimming at V came to 4 bases and at J to 7 bases, leaving 11 bases not matched to a gene. This CDR3 spans 15 amino acids. Germline assignment: CDR1 LGHDT and CDR2 YNNKEL (reference sequence). The CDR3 nucleotides are TGTGCCAGCAGCCCCCTGGCAGGGGGCTACGTTGAAGCTTTCTTT. This translates into CASSPLAGGYVEAFF.

The chain carries TRBV4-1 and TRBJ2-3; 9 nucleotides line up with TRBD1. From germline, CDR1 is MGHRA and CDR2 YSYEKL. Trimming removed 0 bases from V and 6 bases from J; junction bases left unmatched: 10. This CDR3 spans 17 amino acids. CDR3 in amino acids: CASSQDLLGQGSDTQYF. The CDR3 DNA is TGCGCCAGCAGCCAAGATCTTTTGGGACAGGGCTCCGATACGCAGTATTTT.

The chain carries TRBV27 and TRBJ2-2; 11 bases agree with TRBD1. V was clipped by 5 bases and J by 4 bases; unmatched bases: 15. The CDR3 is 19 amino acids. Germline loops: CDR1 MNHEY, CDR2 SMNVEV (reference sequence). In DNA form, the CDR3 reads TGTGCCAGCAGTCCAAACCTTTTTGGACAGGGGGCGCCCACCGGGGAGCTGTTTTTT. It is translated as CASSPNLFGQGAPTGELFF.

As DNA, the CDR3 is TGTGCCAGCAGGGAAATGGGACAGATTCAAGAGACCCAGTACTTC. Translation gives CASREMGQIQETQYF. The chain is built from TRBV28 and TRBJ2-5; 7 nucleotides match TRBD1. CDR3 length: 15 amino acids. Germline loops: CDR1 MDHEN, CDR2 SYDVKM. The ends lost 6 bases at V and 2 bases at J; junction bases unmatched: 9.

The chain is built from TRBV19 and TRBJ2-2; D possibly matches TRBD1 or TRBD2 (5 bases each). The CDR3 has 15 amino acids. The germline gives CDR1 LNHDA, CDR2 SQIVND (reference sequence). Trimming left V 5 bases short and J 7 bases short, with 17 bases between. The CDR3 nucleotides read TGTGCCAGTAGTCCCGGCGTGTGGGGGATCGGGGAGCTGTTTTTT. It specifies CASSPGVWGIGELFF. Looking up the rest from reference TRBV19 and TRBJ2-2 gives the full variable domain: DGGITQSPKYLFRKEGQNVTLSCEQNLNHDAMYWYRQDPGQGLRLIYYSQIVNDFQKGDIAEGYSVSREKKESFPLTVTSAQKNPTAFYLCASSPGVWGIGELFFGEGSRLTVL.

Here the CDR3 reads CASSSTGSLGEQFF. DNA for the CDR3: TGTGCCAGCAGTTCGACAGGGAGCCTTGGTGAGCAGTTCTTC. This rearrangement joins TRBV6-5 to TRBJ2-1; 7 positions match TRBD1. J was trimmed by 9 bases and V by 4 bases; bases with no gene match: 9. The germline V gene has CDR1 MNHEY and CDR2 SVGAGI. The CDR3 is 14 amino acids.